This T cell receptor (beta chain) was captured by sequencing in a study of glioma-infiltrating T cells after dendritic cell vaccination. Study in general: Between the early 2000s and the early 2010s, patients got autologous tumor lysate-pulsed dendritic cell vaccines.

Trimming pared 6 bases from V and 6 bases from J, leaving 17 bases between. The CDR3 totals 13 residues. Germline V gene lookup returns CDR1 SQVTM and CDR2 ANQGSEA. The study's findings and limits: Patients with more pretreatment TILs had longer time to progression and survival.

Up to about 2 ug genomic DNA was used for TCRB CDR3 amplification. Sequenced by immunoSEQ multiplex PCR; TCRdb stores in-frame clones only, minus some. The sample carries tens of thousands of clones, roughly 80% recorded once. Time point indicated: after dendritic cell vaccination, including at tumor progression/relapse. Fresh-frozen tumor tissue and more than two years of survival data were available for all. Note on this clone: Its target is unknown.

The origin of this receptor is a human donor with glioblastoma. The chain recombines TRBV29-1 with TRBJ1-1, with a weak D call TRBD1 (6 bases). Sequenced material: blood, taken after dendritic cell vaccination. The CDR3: CSVKQGPNAEAFF. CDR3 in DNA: TGCAGCGTAAAACAGGGCCCGAATGCTGAAGCTTTCTTT.